The 16 T cell receptor beta chains below come from one sample, sequenced in a study of T-cell memory formation after mild COVID-19. TCRdb passed the 5' RACE reads through MiXCR, listing each CDR3 protein once. The sample carries hundreds of thousands of distinct CDR3 sequences, approximately 19% recorded once. Specimen: PBMCs or a T cell subset sorted from them (not recorded which). The source is an adult woman who had mild COVID-19 (a few samples of this study predate the infection). Cell type and time point are not known.

The chain employs TRBV4-3 and TRBJ2-1, with D possibly being TRBD2 (7 bases). V was trimmed by 0 bases and J by 0 bases, leaving 12 bases between them. This CDR3 has 17 amino acids. Germline V gives CDR1 LGHNA, CDR2 YSLEER. CDR3 protein: CASSQDGGGPSYNEQFF. The CDR3 coding sequence is TGCGCCAGCAGCCAAGATGGGGGGGGCCCCTCCTACAATGAGCAGTTCTTC.

This clonotype was detected a few times. The chain carries TRBV7-8 and TRBJ2-1; D is unclear. Germline lookup yields CDR1 SGHVS and CDR2 FQNEAQ. V dropped 1 base and J dropped 2 bases, with 9 bases sitting between them. This CDR3 has 15 residues. This chain's CDR3 is CASSLDGETYNEQFF. The CDR3 DNA follows: TGTGCCAGCAGCTTAGACGGTGAGACCTACAATGAGCAGTTCTTC.

V and J are TRBV7-3 and TRBJ2-7, with D perhaps given as TRBD1 or TRBD2 (5 bases each). Looked up from germline, CDR1 is SGHTA and CDR2 is FQGTGA. Trimming removed 5 bases at V and 2 bases at J, with 13 bases between. The CDR3 spans 14 residues. CDR3 sequence reads: CASSAHRDPYEQYF. The CDR3 nucleotides are TGTGCCAGCAGCGCGCACCGGGACCCCTACGAGCAGTACTTC.

This clonotype was seen a few times. The chain combines TRBV27 with TRBJ1-1; tentatively, D is TRBD1 (5 bases). This CDR3 has 14 amino acids. Germline CDR1 MNHEY, CDR2 SMNVEV (reference sequence). V was cut by 6 bases and J by 0 bases, with 11 bases left in between. The CDR3 is CASRPGHMNTEAFF. In nucleotides, the CDR3 is TGTGCCAGCAGACCAGGGCATATGAACACTGAAGCTTTCTTT.

This clonotype appeared a single time. The chain carries TRBV20-1 and TRBJ1-2; D is ambiguous. This CDR3 region has 14 residues. V dropped 7 bases and J dropped 3 bases, with 18 bases sitting between them. From germline, CDR1 is DFQATT and CDR2 SNEGSKA (reference sequence). This CDR3 is CSGRRAGRHYGYTF. For the CDR3, the DNA is TGCAGTGGTCGGCGCGCGGGAAGGCACTATGGCTACACCTTC.

This clonotype showed up many times. V gene TRBV5-5 combines with J gene TRBJ1-6; TRBD1 aligns across 7 bases. Losses at the gene ends were 6 bases for V and 10 bases for J; bases not matched to a gene: 7. Germline loops: CDR1 SGHKS, CDR2 YYEKEE (reference sequence). CDR3 length: 13 residues. The CDR3 protein is CASNRGPASPLHF. CDR3 DNA: TGTGCCAGCAACAGGGGCCCGGCCTCACCCCTCCACTTT. The full variable domain, in which reference TRBV5-5 and TRBJ1-6 provide the parts outside the CDR3, is DAGVTQSPTHLIKTRGQQVTLRCSPISGHKSVSWYQQVLGQGPQFIFQYYEKEERGRGNFPDRFSARQFPNYSSELNVNALLLGDSALYLCASNRGPASPLHFGNGTRLTVT.

This clonotype was seen only a few times. V and J are TRBV12-3 or TRBV12-4 and TRBJ2-6; 7 bases map to TRBD1. V gave up 7 bases and J gave up 0 bases; unmatched junction bases: 9. The CDR3 spans 17 residues. CDR3 in DNA: TGTGCCAGCACTCCCCGACAGGGCAACTCTGGGGCCAACGTCCTGACTTTC. It translates to CASTPRQGNSGANVLTF.

This clonotype was seen more than once but under ten times. The V and J genes are TRBV5-5 and TRBJ2-2, with unresolved D. Trimming cost V 0 bases and J 5 bases, with 5 bases left between them. The CDR3 runs 13 residues. CDR1 and CDR2 from the germline V gene are SGHKS and YYEKEE (reference sequence). CDR3 sequence: CASSLELTGELFF. Written as DNA, the CDR3 is TGTGCCAGCAGCTTGGAACTAACCGGGGAGCTGTTTTTT.

In its sample, this clonotype was seen a few times. This chain connects TRBV20-1 to TRBJ1-6; TRBD1 aligns across 7 bases. V was pared by 0 bases and J by 5 bases, with 7 bases of the junction left unmatched. This CDR3 is 16 amino acids long. Germline V gene data show CDR1 as DFQATT and CDR2 as SNEGSKA (reference sequence). The CDR3: CSARDRLGQHNSPLHF. CDR3 nucleotides: TGCAGTGCTAGAGATCGCTTGGGACAGCATAATTCACCCCTCCACTTT.

The V gene is TRBV9, the J gene TRBJ1-1; D is unclear. The germline V gene encodes CDR1 SGDLS and CDR2 YYNGEE. The CDR3 consists of 15 residues. V was shortened by 4 bases and J by 3 bases, with 16 bases between the two germline ends. Here the CDR3 DNA reads TGTGCCAGCAGCACCTCTCTTCGAGGCGACACTGAAGCTTTCTTT. Its translation: CASSTSLRGDTEAFF.

J is TRBJ2-7 and V is TRBV12-3 or TRBV12-4; D is possibly TRBD2 (6 bases). The CDR3 contains 12 residues. V shed 7 bases and J shed 7 bases, with 14 bases lying between them. CDR3 in amino acids: CASMRDSWEQYF. CDR3 DNA sequence: TGTGCCAGCATGCGGGATTCTTGGGAGCAGTACTTC.

This clonotype has just a few counts. The J gene is TRBJ2-1, the V gene TRBV18; the D gene is possibly TRBD1 (5 bases). V dropped 2 bases and J dropped 2 bases, with 13 bases sitting between them. The germline gives CDR1 KGHSH, CDR2 LQKENI. The CDR3 has 16 amino acids. This CDR3 reads CASSPSRGLTYNEQFF. The CDR3 bases are TGTGCCAGCTCACCATCTAGGGGCCTCACCTACAATGAGCAGTTCTTC.

This clonotype was counted only a few times. V and J are TRBV12-3 or TRBV12-4 and TRBJ2-1; 7 bases map to TRBD2. J gave up 5 bases and V 5 bases, and 9 bases lay outside the gene matches. This CDR3 comprises 15 residues. Here the CDR3 DNA reads TGTGCCAGCAGTAGGGTGGGGGGGTCACACAATGAGCAGTTCTTC. This gives the protein CASSRVGGSHNEQFF.

The V and J genes are TRBV4-1 and TRBJ1-2, with D maybe TRBD1 (6 bases). The V end lost 0 bases, the J end lost 4 bases, and 15 bases lay between the germline ends. The CDR3 covers 16 residues. The germline CDR1 and CDR2 sequences are MGHRA and YSYEKL. Written as DNA, the CDR3 is TGCGCCAGCAGCCAAGACCCGGGACACCTTTCCTATGGCTACACCTTC. Protein: CASSQDPGHLSYGYTF.

The chain employs TRBV20-1 and TRBJ2-1; 10 bases fit TRBD2. Germline V CDR1 and CDR2: DFQATT, SNEGSKA (reference sequence). J gave up 6 bases and V 0 bases, and 5 bases lay outside the gene matches. The CDR3 spans 15 residues. CDR3 nucleotide sequence: TGCAGTGCTAGAGATAAACTAGCGGGACTCAATGAGCAGTTCTTC. Its protein product is CSARDKLAGLNEQFF.

The J gene is TRBJ2-1, the V gene TRBV5-1; tentatively, D is TRBD2 (6 bases). V lost 4 bases and J 10 bases, leaving 12 bases between the germline ends. The CDR3 runs 12 residues. CDR1 SGHRS and CDR2 YFSETQ come from the germline V gene. The CDR3 DNA reads as TGCGCCAGCAGCCCGGACTACCCGGAGCAGTTCTTC. This translates into CASSPDYPEQFF.